This entry lists 9 T cell receptor beta chains sequenced from one sample in a study of circulating CD8 cells and anti-PD-1 response in melanoma (dated by TCRdb to about 2020). Instrument on record: NextSeq 500. The QIAseq Immune Repertoire RNA Library Kit, Human TCR Panel, was used to prepare TCR libraries from around 14 ng of total RNA. In TCRdb, the public reads were trimmed at Q25 with fastp and aligned with MiXCR, with productive beta chains retained. One record per CDR3 amino acid sequence lists the most common genes and DNA. The sample yields nearly 550 distinct CDR3 sequences; around 4.5% were counted once. About 18% of the sample is taken by the ten largest. Four subsets defined by PD-1 and/or TIGIT were sorted from live CD3+CD8+TCRalphabeta+ cells on a BD FACSAria II cell sorter. The sample consisted of CD8+ T cells from PBMCs, taken at baseline or after one month of anti-PD-1 therapy (not recorded which). These receptors all stem from a human donor with melanoma.

In its sample, this clonotype is large (0.1 to 1%). V gene TRBV4-1 combines with J gene TRBJ2-5; no definite D call. Germline V lookup: CDR1 MGHRA, CDR2 YSYEKL. V was cut by 4 bases and J by 1 base, with 7 bases left in between. There are 13 residues in the CDR3. The CDR3 loop is CASSRLPQETQYF. The CDR3 DNA reads as TGCGCCAGCAGCCGCCTCCCCCAAGAGACCCAGTACTTC.

This clonotype appeared a few times. The CDR3 sequence: CAWKGSGNTIYF. DNA of the CDR3: TGTGCCTGGAAAGGCTCTGGAAACACCATATATTTT. The chain is built from TRBV30 and TRBJ1-3; D remains unclear. Germline assignment: CDR1 GTSNPN and CDR2 SVGIG (reference sequence). Between the trimmed V and J ends, which lost 4 bases and 0 bases, there was a span of 4 bases. This CDR3 has 12 residues. The variable domain in full, with the rest retrieved from reference TRBV30 and TRBJ1-3, is SQTIHQWPATLVQPVGSPLSLECTVEGTSNPNLYWYRQAAGRGLQLLFYSVGIGQISSEVPQNLSASRPQDRQFILSSKKLLLSDSGFYLCAWKGSGNTIYFGEGSWLTVV.

This clonotype ranks as medium-sized. The rearrangement uses TRBV20-1 and TRBJ2-2; 9 nucleotides line up with TRBD2. This CDR3 comprises 15 residues. V shed 7 bases and J 3 bases; nucleotides not matched to a gene: 9. Per germline, CDR1 DFQATT and CDR2 SNEGSKA (reference sequence). This CDR3 reads CSVPRASGDTGELFF. DNA of the CDR3: TGCAGTGTACCGAGGGCTAGCGGGGACACCGGGGAGCTGTTTTTT.

This clonotype is termed large (0.1 to 1%). V usage is TRBV4-1 and J usage is TRBJ2-7; D is unclear. The CDR3 extends over 15 amino acids. V lost 1 base and J 3 bases, leaving 13 bases between the germline ends. The V gene's germline CDR1 is MGHRA and CDR2 YSYEKL. The CDR3 here is CASSQVNSGFYEQYF. CDR3 sequence (DNA): TGCGCCAGCAGCCAAGTAAATTCCGGCTTCTACGAGCAGTACTTC.

This clonotype is labeled large. CDR3 amino acids: CASSRAGNNSPLHF. DNA of the CDR3: TGTGCCAGCAGCCGGGCAGGGAATAATTCACCCCTCCACTTT. This chain connects TRBV11-2 to TRBJ1-6, with TRBD1 as a possible D gene (5 bases). Germline V gene lookup returns CDR1 SGHAT and CDR2 FQNNGV. The CDR3 contains 14 residues. V lost 5 bases and J 5 bases, leaving 10 bases between the germline ends.

The chain couples TRBV27 to TRBJ2-2; possible D gene TRBD2, 7 bases. From germline, CDR1 is MNHEY and CDR2 SMNVEV (reference sequence). This CDR3 has 15 residues. V was trimmed by 8 bases and J by 3 bases, leaving 16 bases between them. DNA of the CDR3: TGTGCCAGCGGATACGGGGGGCTCGACACCGGGGAGCTGTTTTTT. Protein: CASGYGGLDTGELFF.

This clonotype counts as large. V is TRBV20-1 and J is TRBJ2-7; D is unresolved. Trimming took off 4 bases at V and 5 bases at J, with 18 bases between the two ends. The CDR3 is 14 residues long. CDR1 DFQATT and CDR2 SNEGSKA come from the germline V gene (reference sequence). The CDR3 sequence is CSATPIEGKDEQYF. The DNA for the CDR3 is TGCAGTGCTACTCCCATTGAAGGGAAGGACGAGCAGTACTTC.

This clonotype is labeled medium-sized. V and J are TRBV20-1 and TRBJ2-3, with 8 bases matching TRBD2. The germline CDR1 and CDR2 sequences are DFQATT and SNEGSKA (reference sequence). J was trimmed by 2 bases and V by 0 bases; bases with no gene match: 4. The CDR3 is made up of 15 amino acids. CDR3 in amino acids: CSARDISGVTDTQYF. CDR3 nucleotide sequence: TGCAGTGCTAGAGATATTAGCGGGGTCACAGATACGCAGTATTTT.

This clonotype is judged medium-sized. The CDR3 ends on some other residue instead of the conserved phenylalanine or tryptophan, so this is likely a read error. This chain connects TRBV29-1 to TRBJ2-2, with unresolved D. Germline V lookup: CDR1 SQVTM, CDR2 ANQGSEA. The ends were cut back, 3 bases at V and 8 bases at J, with 7 bases in the middle. The CDR3 extends over 11 amino acids. CDR3 loop: CSVEFRGELFL. For the CDR3, the DNA is TGCAGCGTTGAGTTTAGGGGGGAGCTGTTTCTT.